Listed below are T cell receptor beta chains from one sample, sequenced in a study of blood T cells in healthy people across ages. TCRdb recomputed calls from the 5' RACE reads with MiXCR, one row per CDR3 protein. The profile shows around 700,000 distinct CDR3 sequences, approximately 25% of them singletons. This same sample was also taken into another study, of T cells of mothers and their children.

Sequencing was done on a sample of blood. The receptors originated from a boy aged 5-17 years in good health. Each CDR3 is given with its conserved first and last residue. Fields, in order: clone size, D gene, V gene, J gene, CDR3 protein, CDR3 DNA. A D gene is named only where the DNA matches it firmly. Only some rows state a clone size, as once, few, many or a class for expanded clones.

abundance: few
d_gene: NA
v_gene: TRBV27
j_gene: TRBJ1-4
CDR3aa: CASSSNQGYEKLFF
CDR3nt: TGTGCCAGCAGTTCAAACCAGGGGTATGAAAAACTGTTTTTT

abundance: NA
d_gene: NA
v_gene: TRBV19
j_gene: TRBJ2-1
CDR3aa: CARSNRAGNEQFF
CDR3nt: TGTGCCAGGTCGAACAGGGCTGGTAATGAGCAGTTCTTC

abundance: NA
d_gene: TRBD2
v_gene: TRBV6-4
j_gene: TRBJ2-1
CDR3aa: CASSWVAGYNEQFF
CDR3nt: TGTGCCAGCAGTTGGGTAGCGGGGTACAATGAGCAGTTCTTC

abundance: NA
d_gene: NA
v_gene: TRBV12-3/TRBV12-4
j_gene: TRBJ2-1
CDR3aa: CASSGTDAGHEQFF
CDR3nt: TGTGCCAGCAGCGGGACGGACGCCGGGCATGAGCAGTTCTTC

abundance: NA
d_gene: NA
v_gene: TRBV27
j_gene: TRBJ2-7
CDR3aa: CASTGTATSYEQYF
CDR3nt: TGTGCCAGCACCGGGACTGCCACCTCCTACGAGCAGTACTTC

abundance: NA
d_gene: NA
v_gene: TRBV4-3
j_gene: TRBJ2-1
CDR3aa: CASSQGNDRYNEQFF
CDR3nt: TGCGCCAGCAGCCAAGGTAACGACCGATACAATGAGCAGTTCTTC

abundance: few
d_gene: NA
v_gene: TRBV24-1
j_gene: TRBJ2-3
CDR3aa: CATKGALSTDTQYF
CDR3nt: TGTGCCACCAAAGGGGCACTAAGCACAGATACGCAGTATTTT

abundance: NA
d_gene: NA
v_gene: TRBV11-2
j_gene: TRBJ2-5
CDR3aa: CASSSWTEGTQYF
CDR3nt: TGTGCCAGCAGCTCCTGGACGGAAGGGACCCAGTACTTC

abundance: NA
d_gene: NA
v_gene: TRBV28
j_gene: TRBJ2-5
CDR3aa: CASSLSPGPSEETQYF
CDR3nt: TGTGCCAGCAGTCTCAGCCCGGGCCCATCCGAGGAGACCCAGTACTTC

abundance: few
d_gene: NA
v_gene: TRBV21-1
j_gene: TRBJ2-1
CDR3aa: CASSSPPGTSPNEQFF
CDR3nt: TGTGCCAGCAGCAGTCCCCCCGGGACTAGCCCCAATGAGCAGTTCTTC

abundance: NA
d_gene: TRBD1
v_gene: TRBV29-1
j_gene: TRBJ2-7
CDR3aa: CSVERGTGLDEQYF
CDR3nt: TGCAGCGTGGAAAGAGGGACAGGTCTCGACGAGCAGTACTTC

abundance: few
d_gene: TRBD1
v_gene: TRBV10-1
j_gene: TRBJ2-2
CDR3aa: CASTAGTGGTGELFF
CDR3nt: TGCGCCAGCACCGCGGGGACAGGGGGCACCGGGGAGCTGTTTTTT

abundance: NA
d_gene: TRBD2
v_gene: TRBV4-2
j_gene: TRBJ2-7
CDR3aa: CASSQEMASGGSYEQYF
CDR3nt: TGTGCCAGCAGCCAAGAGATGGCTAGCGGGGGGTCCTACGAGCAGTACTTC